The 30 T cell receptor beta chains presented below share a single source sample, sequenced in a study of Ad26.COV2.S vaccination and SARS-CoV-2 variants. Specified treatment: 15 to 20 received Ad26.COV2.S at low or high dose, single or two shots; several received placebo; per-sample allocation not given. It was on day 63 after the first vaccine or placebo injection that samples were taken. TCRdb keeps only in-frame clones here, not all; method: immunoSEQ multiplex PCR. The sample includes about half a million clones, 70% to 90% of them seen just once. Sequenced here: peripheral blood, sampled in a trial of Ad26.COV2.S vaccine versus placebo. The receptor set was obtained from a person between 18 and 59 years old who received the Ad26.COV2.S COVID-19 vaccine or a placebo.

The chain couples TRBV3-1 (or the pseudogene TRBV3-2) to TRBJ1-2; a possible D gene is TRBD1 (6 bases). This CDR3 is 15 amino acids long. Germline assignment: CDR1 LGHDT and CDR2 YNNKEL (reference sequence). V gave up 7 bases and J gave up 4 bases, with 19 bases separating them. The CDR3, as DNA: TGTGCCAGCAAATATAAGGCAGGGGCTGTCTATGGCTACACCTTC. Amino acids: CASKYKAGAVYGYTF.

This chain links TRBV7-2 with TRBJ2-1; D unresolved. Looked up from germline, CDR1 is SGHTA and CDR2 is FQGNSA. The CDR3 contains 13 residues. The V end was cut by 0 bases, the J end by 10 bases, with 10 bases between. CDR3 region: CASSLAAVGEQFF. The CDR3 DNA reads TGTGCCAGCAGCTTAGCGGCGGTGGGGGAGCAGTTCTTC.

The chain employs TRBV7-8 and TRBJ2-5; 9 positions agree with TRBD1. The V segment lost 5 bases and the J segment 1 base; nucleotides outside the gene matches: 14. CDR1 SGHVS and CDR2 FQNEAQ come from the germline V gene. CDR3 size: 18 residues. The CDR3, as DNA: TGTGCCAGCAGCCGGACCCTTATTCCGGGACAGGGCCAAGAGACCCAGTACTTC. The encoded protein is CASSRTLIPGQGQETQYF.

The chain couples TRBV6-2 or TRBV6-3 to TRBJ1-5, with 7 bases aligning to TRBD1. Losses at the gene ends were 5 bases for V and 6 bases for J; bases not matched to a gene: 28. This CDR3 has 21 amino acids. Germline CDR1 is MNHEY and CDR2 is SVGEGT. This chain's CDR3 is CASSTSLAPVVRGQLPQPQHF. CDR3 in DNA: TGTGCCAGCAGTACCTCCCTAGCCCCAGTTGTTAGGGGACAGCTGCCTCAGCCCCAGCATTTT.

The chain has TRBV28 and TRBJ1-2; unclear D gene. Germline-derived CDR1 and CDR2 are MDHEN and SYDVKM. The CDR3 is 17 amino acids. Trimming shortened V by 2 bases and J by 2 bases, and 18 bases separated the two germline ends. The CDR3 protein is CASSLKNLRRVNYGYTF. For the CDR3, the DNA is TGTGCCAGCAGTTTAAAAAACCTCCGCCGGGTCAACTATGGCTACACCTTC.

The rearrangement links TRBV5-1 to TRBJ2-7; D not certain. Trimming left V 2 bases short and J 0 bases short, with 9 bases between. The CDR3 extends over 14 amino acids. Germline values: CDR1 SGHRS, CDR2 YFSETQ. The CDR3 bases are TGCGCCAGCAGCTTCGGACGGAACTCCTACGAGCAGTACTTC. The encoded protein is CASSFGRNSYEQYF.

This chain links TRBV7-2 with TRBJ2-5, with D unclear. The length of the CDR3 is 12 residues. V was pared by 7 bases and J by 4 bases, with 10 bases between. Germline CDR1 and CDR2: SGHTA and FQGNSA. CDR3 nucleotides: TGTGCCAGCACCCTCGTACGAGAGACCCAGTACTTC. Translated, it gives CASTLVRETQYF.

The chain has TRBV5-5 and TRBJ1-4, with TRBD1 as a possible D gene (5 bases). This CDR3 comprises 14 residues. V shed 4 bases and J shed 6 bases, with 13 bases lying between them. Germline V gene sequence: CDR1 SGHKS, CDR2 YYEKEE (reference sequence). CDR3 bases: TGTGCCAGCAGCGTGAGGGACGTTTATGAAAAACTGTTTTTT. Translating it yields CASSVRDVYEKLFF.

CDR3 nucleotides: TGTGCCAGCAGCCCCCGGGACAGCCATGGCTACACCTTC. This gives the protein CASSPRDSHGYTF. V and J are TRBV5-8 and TRBJ1-2; 7 nucleotides line up with TRBD1. Germline V lookup: CDR1 SGHTS, CDR2 YDEGEE. CDR3 length: 13 amino acids. V dropped 4 bases and J dropped 6; count of bases not matched to a gene: 6.

The CDR3 DNA reads TGTGCCACCAGCAAAGTCGGAGAGGGCCTAAATGAAAAACTGTTTTTT. The encoded protein is CATSKVGEGLNEKLFF. V and J are TRBV15 and TRBJ1-4; D unresolved. Germline values: CDR1 LNHNV, CDR2 YYDKDF (reference sequence). This CDR3 region has 16 residues. Trimming stripped 4 bases from V and 5 bases from J, with 17 bases between.

This clone is a singleton in its sample. The J gene is TRBJ1-1, the V gene TRBV18; D is uncertain. The CDR3 is 13 residues long. In germline, CDR1 is KGHSH, CDR2 LQKENI. Trimming stripped 2 bases from V and 8 bases from J, with 12 bases between. The CDR3: CASSPGVEVEAFF. Here the CDR3 DNA reads TGTGCCAGCTCACCAGGGGTGGAAGTAGAAGCTTTCTTT.

In this sample, this clone turned up once. This chain uses TRBV7-9 with TRBJ2-1; the match to TRBD2 covers 7 bases. CDR3 length: 15 residues. From germline, CDR1 is SEHNR and CDR2 FQNEAQ (reference sequence). V dropped 9 bases and J dropped 7; count of bases not matched to a gene: 15. The CDR3 here is CASSSPGGRMNEQFF. CDR3 coding DNA: TGTGCCAGTTCCTCTCCCGGGGGGAGGATGAATGAGCAGTTCTTC.

The J gene is TRBJ1-2, the V gene TRBV14, with no clear D. This CDR3 has 14 amino acids. V shed 1 base and J shed 3 bases, with 9 bases lying between them. CDR1 SGHDN and CDR2 FVKESK come from the germline V gene. CDR3 region: CASSQAGSHYGYTF. The CDR3 DNA follows: TGTGCCAGCAGCCAAGCAGGCAGTCACTATGGCTACACCTTC.

V usage is TRBV4-2 and J usage is TRBJ1-2; 7 nucleotides align to TRBD1. V shed 4 bases and J 7 bases; nucleotides not matched to a gene: 12. This CDR3 has 15 amino acids. Germline CDR1 LGHNA, CDR2 YNFKEQ. DNA of the CDR3: TGTGCCAGCAGCCGTTCTACGACAGGGAAAGGTGGCTACACCTTC. This sequence encodes CASSRSTTGKGGYTF.

The chain joins TRBV7-9 to TRBJ2-3; TRBD1 matches at 7 bases. CDR1 is SEHNR, CDR2 FQNEAQ, per germline (reference sequence). After removal of 5 bases from V and 2 bases from J, the junction contained 7 bases not matched to a gene. The CDR3 is 15 residues long. The CDR3 coding sequence is TGTGCCAGCAGCGAAGACAGGGAACCCACAGATACGCAGTATTTT. Residues: CASSEDREPTDTQYF.

This chain connects TRBV7-8 to TRBJ1-1, with D unresolved. This CDR3 contains 14 residues. The V gene lost 1 base and the J gene lost 1 base, with 7 bases spanning the gap. Germline CDR1 SGHVS, CDR2 FQNEAQ. CDR3 loop: CASSLELGNTEAFF. The CDR3 DNA is TGTGCCAGCAGCTTAGAGCTAGGGAACACTGAAGCTTTCTTT.

This chain joins TRBV18 and TRBJ1-1; D gene ambiguous. V gave up 1 base and J gave up 8 bases, with 14 bases separating them. There are 14 residues in the CDR3. CDR1 is KGHSH, CDR2 LQKENI, per germline. CDR3 bases: TGTGCCAGCTCACCACGGGCGGTATTTTCCGAAGCTTTCTTT. Translating gives CASSPRAVFSEAFF.

V usage is TRBV28 and J usage is TRBJ2-5; TRBD1 matches at 8 bases. The CDR3 has 14 residues. Germline CDR1 MDHEN, CDR2 SYDVKM. V was clipped by 6 bases and J by 7 bases; unmatched bases: 10. For the CDR3, the DNA is TGTGCCAGCAGAGAGGGGGACAGGCCGGGGACCCAGTACTTC. Amino acids: CASREGDRPGTQYF.

The chain recombines TRBV7-9 with TRBJ1-5; no reliable D call. This CDR3 comprises 12 residues. Germline V gives CDR1 SEHNR, CDR2 FQNEAQ (reference sequence). The V and J ends lost 1 base and 6 bases respectively, with 4 bases between them. CDR3 in DNA: TGTGCCAGCAGCTTAGGTTTTCAGCCCCAGCATTTT. As protein: CASSLGFQPQHF.

The V and J genes are TRBV2 and TRBJ1-5; D is possibly TRBD1 (6 bases). This CDR3 region has 14 residues. Germline lookup yields CDR1 SNHLY and CDR2 FYNNEI. V lost 4 bases, J lost 7 bases, and 14 bases lay in between. The CDR3, as DNA: TGTGCCAGCAGTGGGAGGGGGGCCTACCAGCCCCAGCATTTT. Translating it yields CASSGRGAYQPQHF.

With respect to this clone: Other DNA sequences in this sample translate to the same CDR3. The chain carries TRBV7-9 and TRBJ1-5; D remains ambiguous. The CDR3 spans 12 residues. Germline V CDR1 and CDR2: SEHNR, FQNEAQ (reference sequence). Trimming stripped 3 bases from V and 3 bases from J, with 3 bases between. The CDR3 bases are TGTGCCAGCAGCTTGGACAATCAGCCCCAGCATTTT. It codes for CASSLDNQPQHF.

The CDR3 DNA reads TGCGCCAGCAGTGGACCCGGGACAGGGACCACCGGGGAGCTGTTTTTT. It codes for CASSGPGTGTTGELFF. This chain uses TRBV10-1 with TRBJ2-2, with 9 bases identical to TRBD1. The CDR3 consists of 16 residues. V shed 4 bases, J shed 4 bases, and the junction held 7 bases outside the gene matches. CDR1 and CDR2 (germline): WNHNN, SYGVQD (reference sequence).

The J gene is TRBJ1-5, the V gene TRBV28, with D perhaps TRBD1 (6 bases). The germline V gene encodes CDR1 MDHEN and CDR2 SYDVKM. CDR3 length: 14 amino acids. Trimming took 3 bases from V and 5 from J, leaving 11 bases between them. The CDR3 loop reads CASSLYRVDQPQHF. CDR3 bases: TGTGCCAGCAGTTTGTACAGGGTGGATCAGCCCCAGCATTTT.

This rearrangement joins TRBV5-6 to TRBJ1-4, with a weak D call TRBD1 (5 bases). This CDR3 region has 15 residues. Looked up from germline, CDR1 is SGHDT and CDR2 is YYEEEE. Between the trimmed V and J ends, which lost 4 bases and 5 bases, there was a span of 15 bases. The chain's CDR3 is CASSGTGTGNEKLFF. DNA of the CDR3: TGTGCCAGCAGCGGGACCGGGACGGGGAATGAAAAACTGTTTTTT.

V and J are TRBV7-9 and TRBJ1-5, with D possibly being TRBD1 (6 bases). Trimming removed 5 bases at V and 5 bases at J, with 10 bases between. CDR3 length equals 13 residues. Per germline, CDR1 SEHNR and CDR2 FQNEAQ (reference sequence). The CDR3 reads CASSRTEDQPQHF. In DNA, the CDR3 is TGTGCCAGCAGCCGGACAGAGGATCAGCCCCAGCATTTT.

The chain uses TRBV18 and TRBJ1-1; D is perhaps TRBD1 (5 bases). V gave up 0 bases and J gave up 11 bases, with 13 bases separating them. CDR1 KGHSH and CDR2 LQKENI come from the germline V gene. The CDR3 extends over 13 amino acids. The CDR3 coding sequence is TGTGCCAGCTCACCACCCACTGGGGACGATGCTTTCTTT. This gives the protein CASSPPTGDDAFF.

The CDR3 loop is CASSVVRENTGELFF. CDR3 sequence (DNA): TGTGCCAGCAGCGTAGTGAGGGAAAACACCGGGGAGCTGTTTTTT. The gene calls are TRBV9 and TRBJ2-2, with D perhaps matching TRBD2 (5 bases). The CDR3 runs 15 residues. Trimming took off 0 bases at V and 2 bases at J, with 8 bases between the two ends. Germline CDR1 reads SGDLS; CDR2 reads YYNGEE.

This clone was detected a few times. The chain joins TRBV5-1 to TRBJ1-1; D is perhaps TRBD1 (6 bases). This CDR3 spans 13 amino acids. CDR1 SGHRS and CDR2 YFSETQ come from the germline V gene. V was shortened by 4 bases and J by 6 bases, with 13 bases between the two germline ends. The CDR3 loop is CASSQTGSAEAFF. The CDR3 DNA sequence: TGCGCCAGCAGCCAGACAGGTAGCGCTGAAGCTTTCTTT.

The chain recombines TRBV9 with TRBJ2-1, with unresolved D. V was clipped by 3 bases and J by 0 bases, with 13 bases between them. Germline V CDR1 and CDR2: SGDLS, YYNGEE. This CDR3 contains 16 residues. The DNA of the CDR3 is TGTGCCAGCAGCGCATCCGATGGCTACTCCTACAATGAGCAGTTCTTC. This gives the protein CASSASDGYSYNEQFF.

This clone has just a few counts. V and J are TRBV11-2 and TRBJ2-7; D remains unclear. Germline loops: CDR1 SGHAT, CDR2 FQNNGV. Trimming removed 0 bases at V and 2 bases at J, with 8 bases between. The CDR3 has 14 amino acids. The CDR3 protein is CASSLDDGTYEQYF. CDR3 nucleotide sequence: TGTGCCAGCAGCTTAGATGACGGTACCTACGAGCAGTACTTC.